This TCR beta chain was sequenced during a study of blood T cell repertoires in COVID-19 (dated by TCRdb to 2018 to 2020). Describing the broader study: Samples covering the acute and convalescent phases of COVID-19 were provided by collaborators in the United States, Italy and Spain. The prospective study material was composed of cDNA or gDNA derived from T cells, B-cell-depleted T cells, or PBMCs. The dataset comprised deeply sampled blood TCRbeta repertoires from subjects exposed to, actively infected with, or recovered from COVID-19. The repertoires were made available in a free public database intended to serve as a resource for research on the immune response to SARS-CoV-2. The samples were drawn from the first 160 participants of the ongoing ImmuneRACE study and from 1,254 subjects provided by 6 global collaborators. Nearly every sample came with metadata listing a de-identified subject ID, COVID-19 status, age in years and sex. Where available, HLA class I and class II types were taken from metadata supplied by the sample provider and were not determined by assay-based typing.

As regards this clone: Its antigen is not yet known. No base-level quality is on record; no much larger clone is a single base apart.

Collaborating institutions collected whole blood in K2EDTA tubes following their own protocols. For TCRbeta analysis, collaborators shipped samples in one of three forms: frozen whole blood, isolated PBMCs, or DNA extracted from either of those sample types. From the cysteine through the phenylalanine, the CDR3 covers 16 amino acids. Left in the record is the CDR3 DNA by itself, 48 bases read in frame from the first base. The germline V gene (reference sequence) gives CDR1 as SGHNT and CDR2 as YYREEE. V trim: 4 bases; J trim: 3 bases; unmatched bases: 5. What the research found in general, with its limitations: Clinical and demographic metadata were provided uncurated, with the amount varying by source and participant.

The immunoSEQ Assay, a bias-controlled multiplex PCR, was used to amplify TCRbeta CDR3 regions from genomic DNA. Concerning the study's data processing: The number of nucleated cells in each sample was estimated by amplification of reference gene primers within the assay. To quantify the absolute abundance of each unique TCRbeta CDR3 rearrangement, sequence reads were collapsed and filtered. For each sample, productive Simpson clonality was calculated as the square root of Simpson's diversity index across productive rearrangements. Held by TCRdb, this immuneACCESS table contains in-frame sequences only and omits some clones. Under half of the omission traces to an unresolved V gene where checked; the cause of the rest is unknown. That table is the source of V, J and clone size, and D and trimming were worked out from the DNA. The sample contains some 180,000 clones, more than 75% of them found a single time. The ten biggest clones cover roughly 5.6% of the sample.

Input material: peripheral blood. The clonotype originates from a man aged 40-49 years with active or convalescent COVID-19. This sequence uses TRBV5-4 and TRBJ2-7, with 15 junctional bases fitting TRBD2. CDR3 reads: CASSLGLAGGVYEQYF. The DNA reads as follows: TGTGCCAGCAGCCTGGGACTAGCGGGAGGTGTCTACGAGCAGTACTTC.